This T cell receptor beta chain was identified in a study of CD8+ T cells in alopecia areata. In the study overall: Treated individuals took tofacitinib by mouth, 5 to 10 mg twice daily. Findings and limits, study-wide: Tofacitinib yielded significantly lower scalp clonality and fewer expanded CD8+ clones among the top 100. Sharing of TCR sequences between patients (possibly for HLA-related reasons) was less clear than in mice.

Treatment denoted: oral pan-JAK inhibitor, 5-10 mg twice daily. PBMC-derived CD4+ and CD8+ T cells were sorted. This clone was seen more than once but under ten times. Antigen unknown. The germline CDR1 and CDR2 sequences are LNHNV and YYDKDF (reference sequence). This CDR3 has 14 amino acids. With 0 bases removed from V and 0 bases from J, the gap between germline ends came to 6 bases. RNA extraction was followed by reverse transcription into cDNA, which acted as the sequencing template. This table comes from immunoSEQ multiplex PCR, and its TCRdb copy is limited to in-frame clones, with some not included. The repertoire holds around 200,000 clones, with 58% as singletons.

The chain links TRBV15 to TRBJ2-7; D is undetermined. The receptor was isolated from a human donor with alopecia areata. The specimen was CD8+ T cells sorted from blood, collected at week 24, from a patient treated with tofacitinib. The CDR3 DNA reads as TGTGCCACCAGCAGAGAGGTTAGCTCCTACGAGCAGTACTTC. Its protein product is CATSREVSSYEQYF. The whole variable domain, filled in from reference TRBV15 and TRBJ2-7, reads DAMVIQNPRYQVTQFGKPVTLSCSQTLNHNVMYWYQQKSSQAPKLLFHYYDKDFNNEADTPDNFQSRRPNTSFCFLDIRSPGLGDTAMYLCATSREVSSYEQYFGPGTRLTVT.